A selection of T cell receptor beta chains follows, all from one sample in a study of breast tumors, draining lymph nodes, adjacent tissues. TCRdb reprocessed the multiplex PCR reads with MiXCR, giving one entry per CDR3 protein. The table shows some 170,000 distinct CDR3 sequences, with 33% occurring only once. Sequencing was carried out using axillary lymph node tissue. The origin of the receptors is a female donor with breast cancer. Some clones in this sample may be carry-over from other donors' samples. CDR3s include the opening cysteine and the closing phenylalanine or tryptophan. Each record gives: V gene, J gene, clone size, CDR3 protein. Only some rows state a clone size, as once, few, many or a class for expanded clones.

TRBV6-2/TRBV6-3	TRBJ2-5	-	CASSYTPGLAGAFGETQYF
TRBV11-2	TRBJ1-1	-	CASSPGNTEAFF
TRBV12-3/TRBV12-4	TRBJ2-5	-	CASSSKVFQETRYF
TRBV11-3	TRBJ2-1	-	CASSPGQGKYNEQFF
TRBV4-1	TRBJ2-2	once	CASSQGSSGELFF
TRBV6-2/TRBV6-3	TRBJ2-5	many	CASRQETQYF
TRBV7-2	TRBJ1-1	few	CASSPLRGTEAFF
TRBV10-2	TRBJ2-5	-	CASSRAEETQYF
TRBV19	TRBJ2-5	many	CASSEGRQETQYF
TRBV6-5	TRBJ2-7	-	CASSRGSGYEQYF
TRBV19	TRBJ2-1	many	CASTSYNEQFF
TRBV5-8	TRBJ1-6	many	CASSQGQGASYNSPLHF
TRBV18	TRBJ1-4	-	CASSPPAGEKLFF
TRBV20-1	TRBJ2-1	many	CSARDGGGRNEQFF
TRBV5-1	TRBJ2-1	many	CASSLAINEQFF
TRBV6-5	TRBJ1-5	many	CASSYSGIGNQPQHF
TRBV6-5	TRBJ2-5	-	CASSHSRRRQETQYF
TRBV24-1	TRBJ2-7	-	CAASDSSGGYEQYF
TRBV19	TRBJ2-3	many	CASGPGTGITDTQYF
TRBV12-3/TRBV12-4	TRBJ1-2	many	CASRDRGGYGYTF
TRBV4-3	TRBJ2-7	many	CASSQDSGTSGYEQYF
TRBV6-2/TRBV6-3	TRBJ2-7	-	CASSYPASFEQYF
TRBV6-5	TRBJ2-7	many	CASSYSRLAGSEQYF
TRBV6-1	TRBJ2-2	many	CASSEEPLRTSYYGELFF
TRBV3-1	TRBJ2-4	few	CASSRSNLAKNIQYF
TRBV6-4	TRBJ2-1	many	CASEDSGGGPYNEQFF
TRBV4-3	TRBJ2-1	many	CASSQDGRMASSYNEQFF
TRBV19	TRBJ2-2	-	CASTQGGSLFTGELLF
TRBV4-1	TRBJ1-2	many	CASSQNYGYTF
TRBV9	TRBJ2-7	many	CASSPRATDTYEQYF
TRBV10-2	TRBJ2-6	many	CASSDLGRNSGANVLTF
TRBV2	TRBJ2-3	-	CASSGTGGSADTQYF
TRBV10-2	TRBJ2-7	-	CASSESAEGYGYEQYF
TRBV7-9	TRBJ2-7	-	CASSSWREVEQYF
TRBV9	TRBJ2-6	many	CASGTQVSGANVLTF